This entry features one TCR beta chain sequence. Clinical symptoms and serum thyroxine were used for diagnosis; TRAb, thyroid ultrasound and orbital computed tomography were also relied on. Amplifying from RNA transcripts, the study obtained TCR beta CDR3 regions. Second-round multiplex PCR came after first-round RT-PCR with HTBI primers. TCRdb reprocessed the multiplex PCR reads with MiXCR, giving one entry per CDR3 protein. The sample yields approximately 1.2 million distinct CDR3 sequences, around a third seen once. The data originate from a study of Graves' ophthalmopathy and Graves' hyperthyroidism. Germline lookup yields CDR1 SEHNR and CDR2 FQNEAQ (reference sequence). With 7 bases removed from V and 2 bases from J, the gap between germline ends came to 18 bases. The CDR3 runs to 16 residues.

The source material was peripheral blood or thyroid tissue (not recorded which). This clonotype was obtained from an adult man with Graves' hyperthyroidism. The V gene is TRBV7-9, the J gene TRBJ1-5; D might be TRBD1 (6 bases). The CDR3 sequence: CASKSRGLRGNQPQHF. The CDR3 DNA is TGTGCCAGCAAGTCCAGGGGCCTACGGGGCAATCAGCCCCAGCATTTT.